The 20 T cell receptor beta chains given below trace back to one sample, sequenced in a study of blood T cell repertoires in COVID-19. Clones were sequenced by immunoSEQ multiplex PCR, and TCRdb holds only the in-frame ones, with some missing. The sample yields some 250,000 clones, over 75% seen once. Sample: peripheral blood. These receptors were taken from a man younger than 45 who had recovered from COVID-19.

The J gene is TRBJ2-2, the V gene TRBV18; D ambiguous. The V gene lost 2 bases and the J gene lost 6 bases, with 16 bases spanning the gap. Germline assignment: CDR1 KGHSH and CDR2 LQKENI. This CDR3 spans 16 amino acids. Here the CDR3 reads CASSPGVGVSAGELFF. As DNA, the CDR3 is TGTGCCAGCTCACCAGGAGTAGGAGTTAGTGCCGGGGAGCTGTTTTTT. The full variable domain, its missing parts supplied by reference TRBV18 and TRBJ2-2, is NAGVMQNPRHLVRRRGQEARLRCSPMKGHSHVYWYRQLPEEGLKFMVYLQKENIIDESGMPKERFSAEFPKEGPSILRIQQVVRGDSAAYFCASSPGVGVSAGELFFGEGSRLTVL.

The rearrangement links TRBV27 to TRBJ2-7; 9 bases fit TRBD2. Germline assignment: CDR1 MNHEY and CDR2 SMNVEV (reference sequence). The CDR3 spans 15 residues. The junction had 9 bases not matched to a gene; V was cut back by 5 bases and J by 4 bases. CDR3 nucleotide sequence: TGTGCCAGCAGTATGCGGGGGGGCTCGGCGTACGAGCAGTACGTC. Its protein product is CASSMRGGSAYEQYV.

This rearrangement joins TRBV2 to TRBJ2-7; 7 nucleotides align to TRBD1. The trim removed 2 bases at V and 2 bases at J, leaving 6 bases unmatched. The CDR3 loop spans 15 amino acids. The germline CDR1 and CDR2 sequences are SNHLY and FYNNEI. CDR3 loop: CASSEKGAGPYEQYF. DNA of the CDR3: TGTGCCAGCAGTGAAAAGGGGGCGGGCCCCTACGAGCAGTACTTC.

The chain couples TRBV6-5 to TRBJ1-2; the D gene is possibly TRBD1 (5 bases). CDR1 and CDR2 (germline): MNHEY, SVGAGI. The CDR3 runs 13 residues. V lost 8 bases, J lost 1 base, and 11 bases lay in between. CDR3 region: CASANRFNYGYTF. CDR3 nucleotide sequence: TGTGCCAGCGCCAACAGGTTTAACTATGGCTACACCTTC.

This chain joins TRBV27 and TRBJ2-7; 10 bases fit TRBD2. V was pared by 7 bases and J by 6 bases, with 3 bases of the junction left unmatched. There are 12 residues in the CDR3. Germline V lookup: CDR1 MNHEY, CDR2 SMNVEV (reference sequence). The CDR3 nucleotides are TGTGCCAGCATCGCTAGCGGGGGCGAGCAGTACTTC. Amino acids: CASIASGGEQYF.

The V gene is TRBV7-3, the J gene TRBJ2-4, with 9 positions matching TRBD2. This CDR3 is built from 14 residues. Germline V gene sequence: CDR1 SGHTA, CDR2 FQGTGA. V shed 5 bases and J 8 bases; nucleotides not matched to a gene: 7. CDR3 residues: CASSVRGGADIQYF. Here the CDR3 DNA reads TGTGCCAGCAGCGTCCGCGGGGGGGCGGACATTCAGTACTTC.

The V gene is TRBV2, the J gene TRBJ2-1; 10 nucleotides agree with TRBD1. The trim removed 3 bases at V and 4 bases at J, leaving 6 bases unmatched. CDR1 and CDR2 (germline): SNHLY, FYNNEI. The CDR3 runs to 16 residues. In DNA form, the CDR3 reads TGTGCCAGCAGTGATGTTGGGACAGGGGTTTACAATGAGCAGTTCTTC. Residues: CASSDVGTGVYNEQFF.

The chain links TRBV7-2 to TRBJ2-5; D perhaps matches TRBD2 (5 bases). The V and J ends lost 2 bases and 7 bases respectively, with 5 bases between them. The CDR3 sequence is 11 residues long. The germline V gene encodes CDR1 SGHTA and CDR2 FQGNSA. The CDR3, as DNA: TGTGCCAGCAGCTTACGGGGGACCCAGTACTTC. It yields the protein CASSLRGTQYF.

This clone was found once. This chain joins TRBV4-1 and TRBJ1-1; no definite D call. The CDR3 has 15 amino acids. Germline CDR1 MGHRA, CDR2 YSYEKL. With 3 bases removed from V and 2 bases from J, the gap between germline ends came to 13 bases. CDR3 nucleotide sequence: TGCGCCAGCAGCCACCCCTCAACACCTAACACTGAAGCTTTCTTT. This gives the protein CASSHPSTPNTEAFF.

The chain couples TRBV6-5 to TRBJ2-5; no firm D call. CDR1 MNHEY and CDR2 SVGAGI come from the germline V gene. CDR3 length: 13 amino acids. The ends were cut back, 6 bases at V and 1 base at J, with 9 bases in the middle. The DNA for the CDR3 is TGTGCCAGCAGCAACAACATCCAAGAGACCCAGTACTTC. Translating gives CASSNNIQETQYF.

This chain connects TRBV11-1 to TRBJ2-1, with 8 bases aligning to TRBD2. V lost 2 bases, J lost 5 bases, and 5 bases stayed unmatched. The CDR3 loop spans 15 amino acids. Looked up from germline, CDR1 is SGHAT and CDR2 is FQDESV (reference sequence). CDR3 region: CASSLRGGRHNEQFF. CDR3 bases: TGTGCCAGCAGCTTACGCGGGGGGCGTCACAATGAGCAGTTCTTC.

The V call is TRBV9, the J call TRBJ2-1; D perhaps matches TRBD1 (5 bases). The CDR3 is 13 amino acids. V lost 0 bases and J 7 bases, leaving 8 bases between the germline ends. The germline gives CDR1 SGDLS, CDR2 YYNGEE. Written as DNA, the CDR3 is TGTGCCAGCAGCGTAGAAGGGGTTAATGAGCAGTTCTTC. It codes for CASSVEGVNEQFF.

V usage is TRBV3-1 (or the pseudogene TRBV3-2) and J usage is TRBJ1-6, with 7 bases matching TRBD1. V shed 8 bases and J 0 bases; nucleotides not matched to a gene: 4. Germline V gene lookup returns CDR1 LGHDT and CDR2 YNNKEL (reference sequence). This CDR3 contains 15 residues. CDR3 protein: CASGDRSSYNSPLHF. The CDR3 DNA sequence: TGTGCCAGCGGGGACAGAAGCTCCTATAATTCACCCCTCCACTTT.

CDR3 sequence (DNA): TGTGCCAGCAGTGAACAGGTTGTGGGTTCAGATACGCAGTATTTT. It specifies CASSEQVVGSDTQYF. J is TRBJ2-3 and V is TRBV6-4, with a weak D call TRBD1 (5 bases). There are 15 residues in the CDR3. Looked up from germline, CDR1 is MRHNA and CDR2 is SNTAGT. V shed 3 bases and J shed 4 bases, with 14 bases lying between them.

The chain is built from TRBV12-3 or TRBV12-4 and TRBJ2-5, with 8 bases aligning to TRBD1. V lost 5 bases, J lost 4 bases, and 3 bases stayed unmatched. The CDR3 totals 13 residues. As DNA, the CDR3 is TGTGCCAGCAGTCGACAGGGGCGAGAGACCCAGTACTTC. Protein sequence: CASSRQGRETQYF.

The V call is TRBV5-1, the J call TRBJ1-5, with D possibly being TRBD1 (5 bases). The germline V gene encodes CDR1 SGHRS and CDR2 YFSETQ. The CDR3 is made up of 16 amino acids. V lost 4 bases, J lost 2 bases, and 16 bases lay in between. CDR3 bases: TGCGCCAGCAGCCCGAGTGGGGGGTTAGGCAATCAGCCCCAGCATTTT. As protein: CASSPSGGLGNQPQHF.

This sequence joins TRBV27 and TRBJ1-4; the D is unclear. The CDR3 has 15 residues. Per the germline V gene, CDR1 is MNHEY and CDR2 is SMNVEV (reference sequence). Trimming cost V 5 bases and J 5 bases, with 15 bases left between them. The CDR3 bases are TGTGCCAGCAGTCCCACGCGGGTGAGGAATGAAAAACTGTTTTTT. Translating gives CASSPTRVRNEKLFF.

The CDR3 DNA is TGTGCCAGCAGCTTAGATCGTTACACTGAAGCTTTCTTT. Amino acid sequence: CASSLDRYTEAFF. V usage is TRBV7-8 and J usage is TRBJ1-1; unclear D gene. CDR1 and CDR2 from the germline V gene are SGHVS and FQNEAQ. This CDR3 has 13 amino acids. Trimming pared 1 base from V and 3 bases from J, leaving 6 bases between.

The chain recombines TRBV3-1 (or the pseudogene TRBV3-2) with TRBJ1-2; the D is unclear. Looked up from germline, CDR1 is LGHDT and CDR2 is YNNKEL (reference sequence). Trimming shortened V by 1 base and J by 7 bases, and 13 bases separated the two germline ends. The CDR3 spans 14 residues. The CDR3, as DNA: TGTGCCAGCAGCCAAGGGGCACAAGAGGGTGGCTACACCTTC. It yields the protein CASSQGAQEGGYTF.

The rearrangement joins TRBV10-3 to TRBJ2-3; a possible D gene is TRBD2 (6 bases). Germline CDR1 is ENHRY and CDR2 is SYGVKD. There are 16 residues in the CDR3. The V end was cut by 4 bases, the J end by 0 bases, with 14 bases between. The CDR3 spells CAISGARETSTDTQYF. The CDR3 DNA is TGTGCCATCAGTGGGGCCCGGGAGACTAGCACAGATACGCAGTATTTT.